The clone carrying this T cell receptor (beta chain) was seen many times. The antigen remains undetermined. Individual cDNA molecules received unique molecular identifiers during library preparation. MiXCR was run by TCRdb on the 5' RACE reads, yielding one entry per CDR3 protein. Among roughly 42,000 distinct CDR3 sequences listed, roughly an eighth were seen once. In germline, CDR1 is LNHNV, CDR2 YYDKDF (reference sequence). The CDR3 length is 15 residues. V was clipped by 1 base and J by 8 bases, with 16 bases between them. This sample was included in a study of early T cells in non-severe SARS-CoV-2 infection. On the study more broadly: Whole-blood bulk RNA, unsorted, was sequenced, and chains were unpaired.

Study-wide results and caveats: VDJdb matches were skewed toward anti-spike CD8 T cell responses.

The chain has TRBV15 and TRBJ2-3, with D possibly being TRBD1 (5 bases). The sequenced sample was whole blood. This receptor was identified in an adult who was a healthcare worker with PCR-confirmed SARS-CoV-2 infection or an uninfected control (not recorded which). CDR3 amino acids: CATSRGGQARGTQYF. For the CDR3, the DNA is TGTGCCACCAGCAGAGGAGGTCAAGCTAGGGGTACGCAGTATTTT.